This TCR beta chain emerged from a study of shared clonotypes between healthy human individuals (dated by TCRdb to the early 2020s). General notes on the study: A couple of women and a few men aged 18 to 49 years were included in the cohort. To estimate repertoire size and how much clonotype sharing occurs between individuals, the study deeply sequenced the blood TCR repertoires of a handful of healthy adults. Each donor's leukapheresis produced roughly between about 0.9 and 9.5 billion PBMCs. To increase sequencing depth and limit assay-specific biases, TCR repertoire library preparation and sequencing were carried out by different laboratories using diverse techniques. Per donor, three plates each were used for CD4 naive and CD4 memory, two for CD8 naive, and one for CD8 memory.

Beyond this particular receptor, the publication reports: Because the study included only a small number of donors, the genetic and exposure-history diversity represented was limited. Clonotypes shared by all four sorted-subset donors showed higher generation probabilities than non-shared clonotypes. Pairwise subsampling led to the expectation that sequencing depth would affect the degree of clonotype sharing among donors. Across a handful of donors, 5% to 6% of naive CD4, 3.5% of naive CD8, about 2.3% of memory CD4, and over 0.35% of memory CD8 clonotypes were shared. Estimated clonotype richness was generally larger for naive than for memory subsets. Only blood was sampled, and tissue TCR repertoires likely differ from those in blood. Rarefaction of sorted-subset datasets indicated incomplete sequencing despite the large sequencing depth.

As for this clone: The antigen it recognizes is unknown. Base qualities were left out, and no much larger clone turns up one base away.

Donors were healthy HIV-negative adults with no recently reported acute infections or vaccinations. Every donor was a Caucasian adult living in Nashville, Tennessee, USA. Magnetic negative selection was used to enrich CD4+ T cells, after which naive cells were positively selected on CD45RA and the negative fraction became the memory subset. After blood collection by leukapheresis, PBMCs were isolated using Ficoll-Histopaque density gradient centrifugation and then cryopreserved in the vapor phase of liquid nitrogen. Analytical flow cytometry was used to check the purity and quantity of each magnetically sorted T cell population. Each sorted fraction had its genomic DNA isolated and then quantified by UV absorbance on a Nanodrop 2000c. TCR CDR3 regions were amplified from genomic DNA by multiplex PCR using the deep immunoSEQ assay. For each cell subset, the extracted genomic DNA was distributed evenly across all wells of several immunoSEQ 96-well plates, and each plate served as one replicate. Each replicate PCR for sorted subsets received 200 ng genomic DNA, equal to about 30,000 T cell genomes. Purified libraries were measured with a Qubit 3.0 fluorometer, size-checked on a Bioanalyzer 2100, and measured again with the KAPA Library Quantification kit. Every immunoSEQ 96-well plate was sequenced on a dedicated single-read 150-cycle Illumina NextSeq 550 flow cell. The original pipeline was this. Because the immunoSEQ output included only junctional sequences and no quality scores, the filtering could not be the same as the filtering used for full-length reads. To assign V/J genes and CDR3, sequences were annotated using PyIR, a Python wrapper for IgBLAST v1.9, with IMGT germline references. Reads were removed for weak V/J assignments (E-value above 1e-6), missing CDR3, stop codons, out-of-frame junctions, or ambiguous translated residues. A V3J clonotype was defined by an identical inferred V gene, J gene, and CDR3 amino acid sequence. The percentage overlap between two repertoires was calculated by dividing the number of shared unique clonotypes by the size of the smaller repertoire. Three approaches were used to assess repertoire richness: RTK rarefaction, the Chao1 estimator, and Recon v2.1 estimates of unobserved clonotypes. OLGA was used to compute generation probabilities for all TCRbeta clonotypes that the gDNA method yielded from four donors. TCRdb holds this immuneACCESS table with in-frame rearrangements only. Some clones are missing; in checked studies, unresolved V genes explain under half, and the rest has no known cause. The V and J calls and clone size come from that table; D and trimming were worked out from the DNA. The sample table contains approximately 1,000,000 clones; only one count was recorded for around 78% of them. Together, the top ten hold about 0.52% of the sample.

From its cysteine to its phenylalanine, the CDR3 spans 18 amino acids. Only the CDR3 part of the read is kept: 54 bases, read in frame from the first base. Reading the germline V gene (reference sequence) gives CDR1 LNHDA and CDR2 SQIVND. V is shortened by 6 bases, J by 0 bases, and the region joining them spans 21 bases. This receptor was obtained from a man aged 18 to 29 in good health. Some clones in this sample may be carry-over from other donors' samples. This chain is built from TRBV19 and TRBJ2-1; the D element might be TRBD1 or TRBD2, as each aligns at 5 bases. The sample comprised memory CD4+ T cells from PBMCs. Interpreted using the paper, the cell subset or site label stands for: CD45RA-negative fraction. This receptor has the CDR3 CASSSKGSLTSSYNEQFF. The DNA is TGTGCCAGTAGCTCAAAGGGGAGCCTTACGAGCTCCTACAATGAGCAGTTCTTC.